This T cell receptor (beta chain) was sequenced for a study of molecular identifiers for immune sequencing clone quantification. TCRdb itself ran the PCR reads through MiXCR, one entry per CDR3 protein. The sample yields approximately 670,000 distinct CDR3 sequences, just under 20% seen once. The CDR3 spans 13 residues. Germline V gene lookup returns CDR1 SGHNT and CDR2 YYREEE (reference sequence). V dropped 3 bases and J dropped 1 base, with 8 bases sitting between them. This clonotype was sampled from a human donor in good health. Some libraries in this study had Jurkat cell RNA spiked in. The sample was naive CD8+ T cells from blood, with Jurkat cell RNA spiked in. The subset is: FACS-sorted CD8+CD4-CCR7+CD45RA+ naive T cells. V is TRBV5-4 and J is TRBJ2-7; D is uncertain. CDR3 DNA: TGTGCCAGCAGCTGGTTGGGGTCCTACGAGCAGTACTTC. The encoded protein is CASSWLGSYEQYF.